This TCR beta chain was sequenced during a study of shared clonotypes between healthy human individuals. Study-level results: Estimated richness was generally greater in naive than memory subsets.

The assay used deep level. Libraries were prepared by immunoSEQ multiplex PCR; TCRdb keeps only in-frame clonotypes and omits some of them. The sample carries around 750,000 clones, about 74% recorded once. Concerning this clone: What it binds is unknown.

This receptor was taken from a woman in her 30s in good health. The source material was memory CD4+ T cells sorted from blood. Stated subset: CD45RA-negative fraction.

CDR3 protein: CASSLGGLAGNQETQYF. CDR3 coding DNA: TGCGCCAGCAGCTTGGGGGGACTAGCGGGGAACCAAGAGACCCAGTACTTC. The rearrangement links TRBV5-1 to TRBJ2-5; 13 positions match TRBD2. The CDR3 runs to 17 residues. Germline lookup yields CDR1 SGHRS and CDR2 YFSETQ. V shed 0 bases, J shed 0 bases, and the junction held 2 bases outside the gene matches. The full variable domain, its missing parts supplied by reference TRBV5-1 and TRBJ2-5, is KAGVTQTPRYLIKTRGQQVTLSCSPISGHRSVSWYQQTPGQGLQFLFEYFSETQRNKGNFPGRFSGRQFSNSRSEMNVSTLELGDSALYLCASSLGGLAGNQETQYFGPGTRLLVL.